This T cell receptor (beta chain) appears in the sequencing data of a study of circulating and synovial CD4+ cells in juvenile arthritis. Study-wide results and caveats: Vbeta family usage analysis did not detect the pathogenic-like versus bulk difference. Bulk blood CD4 repertoires were more diverse than these.

The CDR3 runs to 17 residues. The J segment lost 1 base and the V segment lost 2 bases, leaving 9 bases of the junction unmatched. Germline lookup yields CDR1 SGHTA and CDR2 FQGNSA. As for this clone: Its specificity is unknown.

Assay: immunoSEQ multiplex PCR; the TCRdb copy retains only in-frame clones and omits some. The sample holds about 16,000 clones, under 95% seen once. The TCR originated in a human donor with juvenile idiopathic arthritis. This chain connects TRBV7-2 to TRBJ2-7, with 9 positions matching TRBD1. Source material: CD4+ T cells from blood. CDR3 sequence reads: CASSLSVGTGRSYEQYF. Here the CDR3 DNA reads TGTGCCAGCAGCTTATCCGTCGGGACAGGGCGATCCTACGAGCAGTACTTC.